This T cell receptor (beta chain) comes out of a study of control samples from healthy donors and cancer patients. TCRdb's table, derived via immunoSEQ multiplex PCR, lists solely in-frame clones and lacks some. The sample has roughly 95,000 clones, about 90% seen once; the top ten hold around 14%. Germline-derived CDR1 and CDR2 are LNHDA and SQIVND (reference sequence). The V and J ends lost 3 bases and 3 bases, in that order; junction bases with no gene match: 2. This CDR3 is built from 15 residues. This clonotype originated in a man aged 25 to 45 in good health. This rearrangement joins TRBV19 to TRBJ2-3, with 11 nucleotides matching TRBD2. The specimen was blood. The CDR3 reads CASSMPSGRTDTQYF. The CDR3 DNA reads as TGTGCCAGTAGTATGCCTAGCGGGAGGACAGATACGCAGTATTTT.